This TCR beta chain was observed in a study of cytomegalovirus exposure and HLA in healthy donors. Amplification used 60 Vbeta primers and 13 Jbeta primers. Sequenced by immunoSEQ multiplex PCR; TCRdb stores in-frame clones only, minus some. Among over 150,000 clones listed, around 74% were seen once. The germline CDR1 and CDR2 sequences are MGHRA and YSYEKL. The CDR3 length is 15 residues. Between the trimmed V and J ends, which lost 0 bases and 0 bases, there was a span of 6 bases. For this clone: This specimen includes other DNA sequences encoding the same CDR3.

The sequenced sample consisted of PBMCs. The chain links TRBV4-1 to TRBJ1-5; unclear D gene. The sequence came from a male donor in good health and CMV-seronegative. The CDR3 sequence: CASSQDPYSNQPQHF. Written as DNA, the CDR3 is TGCGCCAGCAGCCAAGACCCTTATAGCAATCAGCCCCAGCATTTT.